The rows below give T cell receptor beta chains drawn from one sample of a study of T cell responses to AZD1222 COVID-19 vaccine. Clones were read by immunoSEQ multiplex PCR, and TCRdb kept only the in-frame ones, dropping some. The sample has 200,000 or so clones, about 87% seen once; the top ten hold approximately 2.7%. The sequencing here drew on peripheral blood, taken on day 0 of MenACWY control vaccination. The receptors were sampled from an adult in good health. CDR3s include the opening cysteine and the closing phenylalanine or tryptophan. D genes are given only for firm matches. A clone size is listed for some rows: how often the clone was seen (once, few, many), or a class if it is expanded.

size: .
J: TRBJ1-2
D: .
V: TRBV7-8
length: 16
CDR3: CASSLLVVGQNYGYTF
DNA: TGTGCCAGCAGCTTGCTAGTAGTAGGACAGAACTATGGCTACACCTTC

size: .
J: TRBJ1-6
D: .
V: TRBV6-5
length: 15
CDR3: CASSYEGTNNSPLHF
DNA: TGTGCCAGCAGTTACGAGGGCACAAATAATTCACCCCTCCACTTT

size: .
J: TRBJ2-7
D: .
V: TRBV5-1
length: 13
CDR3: CASSLRPDPEQYF
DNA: TGCGCCAGCAGCCTACGACCGGACCCAGAGCAGTACTTC

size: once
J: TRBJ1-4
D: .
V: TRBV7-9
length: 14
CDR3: CASSARVAGEKLFF
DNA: TGTGCCAGCAGCGCCCGGGTGGCGGGTGAAAAACTGTTTTTT

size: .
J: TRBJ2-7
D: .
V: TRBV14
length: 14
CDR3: CASSQAPGGFAQYF
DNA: TGTGCCAGCAGCCAAGCCCCTGGGGGGTTCGCGCAGTACTTC

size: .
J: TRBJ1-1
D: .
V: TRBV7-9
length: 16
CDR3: CASSLPPQGGDTEAFF
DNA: TGTGCCAGCAGCCTCCCTCCACAGGGCGGGGACACTGAAGCTTTCTTT

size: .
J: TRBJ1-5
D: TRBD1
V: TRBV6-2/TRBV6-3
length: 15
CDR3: CASSRDSPSNQPQHF
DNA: TGTGCCAGCAGTAGGGACAGTCCTAGCAATCAGCCCCAGCATTTT

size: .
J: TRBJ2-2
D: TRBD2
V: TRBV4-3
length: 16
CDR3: CASSQGTGGGTGELFF
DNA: TGCGCCAGCAGCCAAGGGACGGGCGGGGGCACCGGGGAGCTGTTTTTT

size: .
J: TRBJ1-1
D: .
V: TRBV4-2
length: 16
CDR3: CASSQDGQVGRTEAFF
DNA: TGTGCCAGCAGCCAAGATGGGCAGGTCGGACGTACTGAAGCTTTCTTT

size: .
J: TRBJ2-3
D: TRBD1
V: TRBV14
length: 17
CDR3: CASSQDFEEEGADTQYF
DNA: TGTGCCAGCAGCCAAGATTTCGAGGAAGAGGGGGCGGATACGCAGTATTTT

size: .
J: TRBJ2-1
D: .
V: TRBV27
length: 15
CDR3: CASSLILSSYNEQFF
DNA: TGTGCCAGCAGTTTAATCCTCAGCTCCTACAATGAGCAGTTCTTC

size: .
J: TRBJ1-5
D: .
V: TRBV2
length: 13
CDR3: CASSGGEISPQHF
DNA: TGTGCCAGCAGTGGAGGGGAAATCAGCCCCCAGCATTTT

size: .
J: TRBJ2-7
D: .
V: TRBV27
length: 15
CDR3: CASSLLPGISYEQYF
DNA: TGTGCCAGCAGTTTGCTGCCAGGCATCTCCTACGAGCAGTACTTC

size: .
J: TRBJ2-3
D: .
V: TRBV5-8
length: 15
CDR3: CASSARAPSTDTQYF
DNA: TGTGCCAGCAGTGCGAGAGCGCCTAGCACAGATACGCAGTATTTT

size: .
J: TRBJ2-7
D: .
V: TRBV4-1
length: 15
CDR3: CASTGGGALDYEQYF
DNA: TGCGCCAGCACCGGAGGAGGGGCCTTGGACTACGAGCAGTACTTC

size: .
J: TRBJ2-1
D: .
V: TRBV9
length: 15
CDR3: CASSVEVGNYNEQFF
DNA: TGTGCCAGCAGCGTAGAGGTGGGAAACTACAATGAGCAGTTCTTC

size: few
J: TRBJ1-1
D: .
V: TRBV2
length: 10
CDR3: CASRQLEAFF
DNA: TGTGCCAGCAGACAGCTTGAAGCTTTCTTT

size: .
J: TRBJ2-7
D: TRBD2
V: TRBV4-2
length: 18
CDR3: CASSQDIDTSGLSYEQYF
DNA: TGTGCCAGCAGCCAAGATATCGACACTAGCGGACTTTCCTACGAGCAGTACTTC

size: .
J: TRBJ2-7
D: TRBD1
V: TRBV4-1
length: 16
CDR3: CASSQAPGQGPYEQYF
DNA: TGCGCCAGCAGCCAGGCTCCGGGACAGGGGCCCTACGAGCAGTACTTC

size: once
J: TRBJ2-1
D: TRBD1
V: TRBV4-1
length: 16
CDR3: CASSQDQGQGVNEQFF
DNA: TGCGCCAGCAGCCAAGATCAGGGACAGGGCGTCAATGAGCAGTTCTTC

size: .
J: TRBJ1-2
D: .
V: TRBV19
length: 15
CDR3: CASSSGRKANYGYTF
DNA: TGTGCCAGTAGTTCGGGACGGAAAGCTAACTATGGCTACACCTTC

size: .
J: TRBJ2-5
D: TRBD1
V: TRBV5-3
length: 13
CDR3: CARSVGQRQTQYF
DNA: TGTGCCAGAAGCGTGGGACAGAGACAGACCCAGTACTTC

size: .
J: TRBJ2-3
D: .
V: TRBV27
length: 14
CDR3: CASSLSASWDTQYF
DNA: TGTGCCAGCAGTTTATCGGCTAGCTGGGATACGCAGTATTTT

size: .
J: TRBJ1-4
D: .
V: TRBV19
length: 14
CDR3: CASSIGAAGEKLFF
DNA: TGTGCCAGTAGTATTGGGGCTGCGGGCGAAAAACTGTTTTTT

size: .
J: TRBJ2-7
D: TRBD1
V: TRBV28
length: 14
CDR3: CASSPPGTGNEQYF
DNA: TGTGCCAGCAGTCCCCCCGGGACAGGGAACGAGCAGTACTTC

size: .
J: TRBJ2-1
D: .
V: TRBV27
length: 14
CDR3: CASSPTGSYNEQFF
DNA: TGTGCCAGCAGCCCGACGGGCTCCTACAATGAGCAGTTCTTC

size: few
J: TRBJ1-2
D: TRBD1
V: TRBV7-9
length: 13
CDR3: CASSDGTGNGYTF
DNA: TGTGCCAGCAGCGATGGGACAGGCAATGGCTACACCTTC

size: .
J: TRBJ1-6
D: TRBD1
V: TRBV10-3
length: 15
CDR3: CAISETDRSNSPLHF
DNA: TGTGCCATCAGTGAGACGGACAGGTCTAATTCACCCCTCCACTTT

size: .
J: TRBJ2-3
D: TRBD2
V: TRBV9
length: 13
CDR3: CASSERGSDTQYF
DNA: TGTGCCAGCAGCGAGCGGGGGTCAGATACGCAGTATTTT

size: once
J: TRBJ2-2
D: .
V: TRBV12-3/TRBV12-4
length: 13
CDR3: CASGGHNTGELFF
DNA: TGTGCCAGCGGGGGACACAACACCGGGGAGCTGTTTTTT

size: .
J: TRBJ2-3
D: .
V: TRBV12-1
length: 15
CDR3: CASSFRWEYTDTQYF
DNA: TGTGCCAGCAGCTTTAGATGGGAGTACACAGATACGCAGTATTTT

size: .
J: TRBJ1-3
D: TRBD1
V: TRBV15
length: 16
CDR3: CATSREDRAWGNTIYF
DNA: TGTGCCACCAGCAGAGAGGACAGGGCGTGGGGAAACACCATATATTTT

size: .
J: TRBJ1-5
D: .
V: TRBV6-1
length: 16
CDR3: CASSEEEGAGNQPQHF
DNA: TGTGCCAGCAGTGAAGAAGAAGGGGCTGGCAATCAGCCCCAGCATTTT

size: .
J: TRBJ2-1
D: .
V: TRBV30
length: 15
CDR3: CAWSVKTTSHNEQFF
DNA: TGTGCCTGGAGTGTTAAAACTACCTCACACAATGAGCAGTTCTTC

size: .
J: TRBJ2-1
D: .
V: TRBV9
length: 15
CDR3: CASSVWGSSYNEQFF
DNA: TGTGCCAGCAGCGTATGGGGGAGCTCCTACAATGAGCAGTTCTTC

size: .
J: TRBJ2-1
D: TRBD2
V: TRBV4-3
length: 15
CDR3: CASSTGLARLYEQFF
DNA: TGCGCCAGCAGCACCGGACTAGCGCGGCTTTATGAGCAGTTCTTC

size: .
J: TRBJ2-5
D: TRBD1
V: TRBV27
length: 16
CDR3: CASSLVPDRHQETQYF
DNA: TGTGCCAGCAGTTTGGTACCGGACAGGCACCAAGAGACCCAGTACTTC

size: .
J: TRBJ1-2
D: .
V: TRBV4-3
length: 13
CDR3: CASSQSGLQGYTF
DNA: TGCGCCAGCAGCCAATCCGGTCTACAGGGCTACACCTTC

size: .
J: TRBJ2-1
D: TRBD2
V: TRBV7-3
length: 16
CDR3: CASSLLGLAGYNEQFF
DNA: TGTGCCAGCAGCTTACTGGGACTAGCGGGGTACAATGAGCAGTTCTTC

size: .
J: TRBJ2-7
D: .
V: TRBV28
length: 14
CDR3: CASRPTEAGLEQYF
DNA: TGTGCCAGCAGACCTACGGAGGCGGGGCTCGAGCAGTACTTC

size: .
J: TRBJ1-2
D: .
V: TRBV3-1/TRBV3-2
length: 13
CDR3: CASSSEGDYGYTF
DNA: TGTGCCAGCAGCTCCGAAGGGGACTATGGCTACACCTTC

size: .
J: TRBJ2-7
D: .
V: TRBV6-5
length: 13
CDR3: CASRRGLSYEQYF
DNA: TGTGCCAGCAGACGGGGGCTTTCCTACGAGCAGTACTTC

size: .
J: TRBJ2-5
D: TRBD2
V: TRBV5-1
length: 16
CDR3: CASSGRLAGVQETQYF
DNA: TGCGCCAGCAGCGGTAGACTAGCGGGGGTTCAAGAGACCCAGTACTTC

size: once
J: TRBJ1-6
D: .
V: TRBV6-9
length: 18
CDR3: CASSYGPGLRRVNSPLHF
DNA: TGTGCCAGCAGTTATGGCCCCGGGCTCAGGCGGGTTAATTCACCCCTCCACTTT

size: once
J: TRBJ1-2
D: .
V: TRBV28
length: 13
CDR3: CASSFRGNYGYTF
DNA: TGTGCCAGCAGTTTTCGCGGCAACTATGGCTACACCTTC

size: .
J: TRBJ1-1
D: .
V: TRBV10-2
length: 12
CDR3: CASSARDTEAFF
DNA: TGCGCCAGCAGTGCCAGGGACACTGAAGCTTTCTTT

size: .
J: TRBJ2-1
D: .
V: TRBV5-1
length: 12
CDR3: CASRMSGGEQFF
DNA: TGCGCCAGCAGAATGAGTGGGGGTGAGCAGTTCTTC

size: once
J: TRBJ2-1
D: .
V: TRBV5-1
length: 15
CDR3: CASSTDRSSYNEQFF
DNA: TGCGCCAGCAGCACTGACAGGAGCTCCTACAATGAGCAGTTCTTC